A selection of T cell receptor beta chains follows, all from one sample in a study of tumor-infiltrating lymphocytes in primary liver carcinoma. TCRdb analysed the multiplex PCR reads with MiXCR anew, one entry per CDR3 protein. Of around 210,000 distinct CDR3 sequences in the sample, 65% were seen once. Sequenced sample: peripheral blood. All receptors come from a woman aged 55-75 years with primary liver carcinoma and hepatitis B virus infection. Each CDR3 is given with its conserved first and last residue. The D gene is left open where the match is weak. Rows give clone size only sometimes, using once, few, many, or a class for an expanded clone.

j_call | clone_size | d_call | v_call | cdr3_aa | cdr3_nt
TRBJ1-1 | few | NA | TRBV5-1 | CASSLSTGAVTEAFF | TGCGCCAGCAGCTTGAGCACGGGGGCGGTCACTGAAGCTTTCTTT
TRBJ2-7 | NA | NA | TRBV11-2 | CASSLGFGGRLGELYF | TGTGCCAGCAGCTTAGGGTTCGGGGGCCGTCTAGGCGAGTTGTACTTC
TRBJ1-3 | NA | TRBD1 | TRBV12-3/TRBV12-4 | CANSLRQGNSGSTIYF | TGTGCCAACAGTCTTAGACAGGGGAACTCTGGAAGCACCATATATTTT
TRBJ2-7 | many | NA | TRBV4-1 | CASSQDFYEQYF | TGCGCCAGCAGCCAAGATTTCTACGAGCAGTACTTC
TRBJ1-1 | many | NA | TRBV28 | CASSPLRMRDTEAFF | TGTGCCAGCAGCCCTCTTAGAATGCGAGACACTGAAGCTTTCTTT
TRBJ1-3 | NA | TRBD1 | TRBV19 | CASRTGTAINTIYF | TGTGCCAGTCGGACCGGGACAGCGATAAACACGATATATTTT
TRBJ1-2 | many | NA | TRBV11-2 | CASSPWEVATHNYGYTF | TGTGCCAGCAGCCCCTGGGAGGTCGCAACCCATAACTATGGCTACACCTTC
TRBJ2-7 | NA | TRBD2 | TRBV11-2 | CANSRLAGVQQYF | TGTGCCAACAGCCGCCTAGCGGGAGTACAGCAGTACTTC
TRBJ2-7 | many | TRBD2 | TRBV29-1 | CSVEGLAGASEQYF | TGCAGCGTTGAGGGACTAGCGGGAGCGAGCGAGCAGTACTTC
TRBJ2-3 | NA | NA | TRBV5-1 | CASTYTGVTDTQYF | TGCGCCAGCACCTACACGGGGGTCACAGATACGCAGTATTTT
TRBJ1-1 | many | NA | TRBV6-1 | CASSVGTDLTEAFF | TGTGCCAGCAGTGTGGGGACGGACCTCACTGAAGCTTTCTTT
TRBJ2-7 | once | TRBD1 | TRBV13 | CASSLTGINHEQYF | TGTGCCAGCAGCTTGACAGGGATCAACCACGAGCAGTACTTC
TRBJ2-1 | NA | TRBD2 | TRBV12-3/TRBV12-4 | CASSPGLAGSSYNERFF | TGTGCCAGCAGTCCCGGACTAGCGGGCAGCTCCTACAATGAGCGGTTCTTC
TRBJ2-1 | NA | TRBD2 | TRBV4-1 | CVSSQEGATSGRSYNEQFF | TGCGTCAGCAGCCAAGAGGGGGCCACTAGCGGGAGATCTTACAATGAGCAGTTCTTC
TRBJ2-2 | NA | NA | TRBV19 | CASSIEAAGELFF | TGTGCCAGTAGTATTGAGGCCGCCGGGGAGCTGTTTTTC
TRBJ2-5 | NA | NA | TRBV11-2 | CTRSLDLTGWETQYF | TGTACCAGGAGCTTAGATCTAACAGGGTGGGAGACCCAGTATTTC
TRBJ2-2 | NA | TRBD2 | TRBV11-3 | CASSRRLAGGTGELFF | TGTGCCAGCAGCAGACGACTAGCGGGAGGCACAGGGGAGCTGTTTTTT
TRBJ2-1 | NA | TRBD2 | TRBV20-1 | CSARDLLAGVYNEQFF | TGCAGTGCTAGAGATCTACTAGCGGGGGTCTACAATGAGCAGTTCTTC
TRBJ2-3 | few | NA | TRBV24-1 | CATSAEDTQYF | TGTGCCACCAGTGCCGAAGATACGCAGTATTTT
TRBJ1-5 | NA | NA | TRBV12-3/TRBV12-4 | CVSSLGTPGDQPQHF | TGTGTCAGCAGTTTAGGGACACCAGGAGATCAGCCCCAGCATTTT
TRBJ2-1 | NA | TRBD2 | TRBV7-8 | CASSLPPGTSWRNEQFF | TGTGCCAGCAGCCTCCCTCCAGGGACTAGTTGGCGCAATGAGCAGTTCTTC
TRBJ1-1 | few | NA | TRBV30 | CAWSVQDEAFF | TGTGCCTGGAGTGTACAGGATGAAGCTTTCTTT
TRBJ2-3 | once | NA | TRBV12-3/TRBV12-4 | CASVLAGIGTDTQYF | TGTGCCAGTGTGCTGGCGGGAATTGGCACAGATACGCAGTATTTT
TRBJ2-7 | many | NA | TRBV28 | CASSQGDRLYEQYF | TGTGCCAGCAGTCAAGGAGACCGACTATACGAGCAGTACTTC